The 31 T cell receptor beta chains below were found in one sample sequenced in a study of T cell changes during pregnancy in multiple sclerosis (dated by TCRdb to about 2019). Library preparation was by the immunoSEQ multiplex PCR assay. TCRdb obtained this table from immuneACCESS and retained in-frame rearrangements with V and J assigned. These tables miss some clones; where compared with another copy, unresolved V genes account for less than half of the shortfall, and the remainder is unexplained. The sample profile shows roughly 50,000 clones; around nine tenths of them were found once. Of the sample, around 0.37% falls within the top ten clones. Sequencing was performed on CD4+ T cells from peripheral blood mononuclear cells, taken after pregnancy. The receptor set was obtained from a female donor with multiple sclerosis, enrolled in a pregnancy study.

V gene TRBV7-2 combines with J gene TRBJ2-5, with D unclear. Trimming left V 1 base short and J 1 base short, with 7 bases between. CDR3 length equals 14 residues. Germline assignment: CDR1 SGHTA and CDR2 FQGNSA. CDR3 DNA sequence: TGTGCCAGCAGCTTAGGCGGATTCCAAGAGACCCAGTACTTC. This sequence encodes CASSLGGFQETQYF.

A single count supports this clone. One end of the junction does not line up with germline, which may come from a read error. CDR3 sequence (DNA): TGCGCCAGCAGCTTTCGGCCAGGGGTTGGGGGCAATGAAAAGCTGTTTTTT. Translating gives CASSFRPGVGGNEKLFF. J is TRBJ1-4 and V is TRBV5-1; tentatively, D is TRBD1 (6 bases). The CDR3 runs to 17 residues. The V gene's germline CDR1 is SGHRS and CDR2 YFSETQ.

The chain couples TRBV7-2 to TRBJ1-1, with D maybe TRBD1 (5 bases). The CDR3 loop spans 14 amino acids. CDR1 SGHTA and CDR2 FQGNSA come from the germline V gene. Trimming removed 5 bases from V and 1 base from J, with 11 bases in between. The CDR3 is CASSVVGGNTEAFF. The DNA of the CDR3 is TGTGCCAGCAGCGTGGTGGGGGGGAACACTGAAGCTTTCTTT.

The chain recombines TRBV28 with TRBJ1-4; D perhaps matches TRBD1 (5 bases). The germline V gene encodes CDR1 MDHEN and CDR2 SYDVKM. This CDR3 is built from 14 residues. Trimming took 2 bases from V and 5 from J, leaving 9 bases between them. The CDR3, as DNA: TGTGCCAGCAGTTTAGGGGGGGGGAATGAAAAACTGTTTTTT. Translation: CASSLGGGNEKLFF.

The chain has TRBV4-2 and TRBJ2-1; TRBD2 aligns across 8 bases. Germline CDR1 LGHNA, CDR2 YNFKEQ. The ends lost 0 bases at V and 7 bases at J; junction bases unmatched: 5. The CDR3 has 15 residues. The CDR3 is CASSQDGIAGNEQFF. CDR3 nucleotide sequence: TGTGCCAGCAGCCAAGATGGGATAGCGGGGAATGAGCAGTTCTTC.

The rearrangement uses TRBV9 and TRBJ2-2; a weak D match, TRBD2 (5 bases). This CDR3 has 13 amino acids. V dropped 3 bases and J dropped 5 bases, with 8 bases sitting between them. Germline CDR1 reads SGDLS; CDR2 reads YYNGEE. CDR3 DNA: TGTGCCAGCAGCGGACGCGGGACCGGGGAGCTGTTTTTT. This codes for CASSGRGTGELFF. Filled out from reference TRBV9 and TRBJ2-2, the complete variable domain reads DSGVTQTPKHLITATGQRVTLRCSPRSGDLSVYWYQQSLDQGLQFLIQYYNGEERAKGNILERFSAQQFPDLHSELNLSSLELGDSALYFCASSGRGTGELFFGEGSRLTVL.

The V gene is TRBV6-5, the J gene TRBJ2-1; 14 nucleotides line up with TRBD2. This CDR3 spans 16 amino acids. The ends lost 3 bases at V and 7 bases at J; junction bases unmatched: 5. Germline V gene lookup returns CDR1 MNHEY and CDR2 SVGAGI. CDR3 sequence reads: CASSYRTSGRLNEQFF. For the CDR3, the DNA is TGTGCCAGCAGTTATCGGACTAGCGGGAGGCTTAATGAGCAGTTCTTC.

This chain uses TRBV29-1 with TRBJ2-2; 8 bases match TRBD2. Trimming cost V 7 bases and J 5 bases; bases outside gene matches: 6. The V gene's germline CDR1 is SQVTM and CDR2 ANQGSEA. This CDR3 region has 13 residues. CDR3 DNA: TGCAGCGGGCGGGGGGCGAGAACCGGGGAGCTGTTTTTT. Translated, it gives CSGRGARTGELFF.

The J gene is TRBJ2-1, the V gene TRBV28, with unresolved D. The germline V gene encodes CDR1 MDHEN and CDR2 SYDVKM. This CDR3 contains 12 residues. The germline V and J ends were trimmed by 6 bases and 5 bases, with 8 bases remaining between them. The CDR3 DNA is TGTGCCAGCAGCCTTCTCCACAATGAGCAGTTCTTC. It yields the protein CASSLLHNEQFF.

The chain is built from TRBV4-1 and TRBJ2-7, with a tentative D call TRBD1 (5 bases). The CDR3 is 15 residues long. The ends were cut back, 4 bases at V and 3 bases at J, with 16 bases in the middle. Germline-derived CDR1 and CDR2 are MGHRA and YSYEKL. The CDR3 loop is CASSPQILGHYEQYF. CDR3 DNA: TGCGCCAGCAGCCCACAAATTCTGGGGCACTACGAGCAGTACTTC.

The rearrangement joins TRBV6-5 to TRBJ1-2, with D unresolved. Trimming removed 6 bases at V and 2 bases at J, with 13 bases between. This CDR3 is 14 amino acids long. CDR1 is MNHEY and CDR2 is SVGAGI in the germline V gene. The CDR3 coding sequence is TGTGCCAGCAGCCTCCATGACGGGAACTATGGCTACACCTTC. Translating it yields CASSLHDGNYGYTF.

The chain has TRBV6-5 and TRBJ2-2, with TRBD1 as a possible D gene (7 bases). Trimming took 10 bases from V and 7 from J, leaving 16 bases between them. The CDR3 has 13 residues. Germline V gives CDR1 MNHEY, CDR2 SVGAGI. CDR3 region: CATKGGGNGELFF. The CDR3, as DNA: TGTGCCACCAAAGGGGGCGGGAACGGGGAGCTGTTTTTT.

The chain has TRBV10-1 and TRBJ2-7; 8 bases agree with TRBD1. CDR3 length equals 15 residues. With V trimmed by 5 bases and J by 0 bases, 6 bases remained unmatched. Germline V gene data show CDR1 as WNHNN and CDR2 as SYGVQD (reference sequence). CDR3 DNA sequence: TGCGCCAGCAGTCCAATGGGACAGGTCTCCTACGAGCAGTACTTC. This sequence encodes CASSPMGQVSYEQYF.

V and J are TRBV6-6 and TRBJ2-1; D perhaps matches TRBD2 (5 bases). This CDR3 has 13 residues. With 4 bases removed from V and 5 bases from J, the gap between germline ends came to 9 bases. Germline V gene data show CDR1 as MNHNY and CDR2 as SVGAGI (reference sequence). CDR3 nucleotides: TGTGCCAGCAGTTTCGGACTCAACAATGAGCAGTTCTTC. Translation gives CASSFGLNNEQFF.

A few counts support this clone. The V and J genes are TRBV6-1 and TRBJ2-5; 12 positions match TRBD2. CDR3 length equals 15 residues. Trimming removed 6 bases from V and 3 bases from J; junction bases left unmatched: 5. Germline V CDR1 and CDR2: MNHNS, SASEGT. The CDR3 sequence: CASSARLAGEETQYF. For the CDR3, the DNA is TGTGCCAGCAGCGCCCGACTAGCGGGGGAAGAGACCCAGTACTTC.

The rearrangement joins TRBV5-6 to TRBJ2-3; tentatively, D is TRBD2 (5 bases). There are 15 residues in the CDR3. The germline V gene has CDR1 SGHDT and CDR2 YYEEEE. Trimming pared 2 bases from V and 0 bases from J, leaving 10 bases between. The CDR3 reads CASSFGVASTDTQYF. The CDR3 DNA reads as TGTGCCAGCAGCTTCGGGGTGGCTAGCACAGATACGCAGTATTTT.

The J gene is TRBJ2-6, the V gene TRBV6-1, with D tentatively TRBD2 (6 bases). The V gene's germline CDR1 is MNHNS and CDR2 SASEGT. The V end lost 7 bases, the J end lost 2 bases, and 15 bases lay between the germline ends. CDR3 length: 16 amino acids. The CDR3 DNA is TGTGCCAGCATTAAAGCCAGGGAGGCTGGGGCCAACGTCCTGACTTTC. Its protein is CASIKAREAGANVLTF.

The chain carries TRBV29-1 and TRBJ2-5; a weak D match, TRBD2 (6 bases). The CDR3 covers 13 residues. CDR1 and CDR2 (germline): SQVTM, ANQGSEA. The V end lost 6 bases, the J end lost 5 bases, and 16 bases lay between the germline ends. CDR3 protein: CSVGETRKETQYF. The CDR3 bases are TGCAGCGTGGGAGAGACTAGAAAGGAGACCCAGTACTTC.

The V call is TRBV27, the J call TRBJ1-3, with TRBD1 matching 7 bases. Germline CDR1 MNHEY, CDR2 SMNVEV (reference sequence). This CDR3 has 15 amino acids. J was trimmed by 0 bases and V by 6 bases; bases with no gene match: 5. CDR3 bases: TGTGCCAGCAGGGGGCAGGGGGTCTCTGGAAACACCATATATTTT. It encodes CASRGQGVSGNTIYF.

This sequence joins TRBV6-5 and TRBJ2-7, with TRBD2 matching 9 bases. The junction had 7 bases not matched to a gene; V was cut back by 6 bases and J by 1 base. The CDR3 has 15 residues. Looked up from germline, CDR1 is MNHEY and CDR2 is SVGAGI. Here the CDR3 reads CASSPGLAGSYEQYF. CDR3 bases: TGTGCCAGCAGCCCCGGGCTAGCGGGATCCTACGAGCAGTACTTC.

The chain has TRBV19 and TRBJ2-5; 12 bases map to TRBD2. The CDR3 runs to 15 residues. The ends lost 5 bases at V and 5 bases at J; junction bases unmatched: 6. The germline gives CDR1 LNHDA, CDR2 SQIVND (reference sequence). Here the CDR3 DNA reads TGTGCCAGTAGTCCTAGCGGGAGGGCGCGGGAGACCCAGTACTTC. This translates into CASSPSGRARETQYF.

The rearrangement joins TRBV5-1 to TRBJ2-7, with D possibly being TRBD2 (6 bases). CDR3 length: 14 residues. V shed 0 bases and J shed 0 bases, with 7 bases lying between them. CDR1 and CDR2 from the germline V gene are SGHRS and YFSETQ. DNA of the CDR3: TGCGCCAGCAGCTTGGGCGGGGTCTCCTACGAGCAGTACTTC. The encoded protein is CASSLGGVSYEQYF.

The V and J genes are TRBV6-1 and TRBJ1-3; TRBD1 might be the D (5 bases). The CDR3 consists of 14 residues. Germline V gene sequence: CDR1 MNHNS, CDR2 SASEGT. The V end was cut by 10 bases, the J end by 4 bases, with 17 bases between. The chain's CDR3 is CATSGGARGNTIYF. CDR3 coding DNA: TGTGCCACTTCAGGAGGGGCGCGGGGAAACACCATATATTTT.

The chain has TRBV28 and TRBJ2-1, with D maybe TRBD2 (6 bases). V was trimmed by 6 bases and J by 1 base, leaving 16 bases between them. Germline V gives CDR1 MDHEN, CDR2 SYDVKM. CDR3 length: 16 residues. CDR3 sequence: CASSSGVAASYNEQFF. DNA of the CDR3: TGTGCCAGCAGCTCCGGGGTAGCGGCATCCTACAATGAGCAGTTCTTC.

A few counts support this clone. Here the CDR3 reads CAWSRTSYYEQYF. CDR3 sequence (DNA): TGTGCCTGGAGTAGGACTAGTTACTACGAGCAGTACTTC. This chain joins TRBV30 and TRBJ2-7; 7 bases align to TRBD2. The CDR3 is 13 residues long. With 2 bases clipped from V and 3 bases from J, the junction kept 4 bases outside the gene matches. The germline gives CDR1 GTSNPN, CDR2 SVGIG (reference sequence). The whole variable domain, remainder taken from reference TRBV30 and TRBJ2-7, is SQTIHQWPATLVQPVGSPLSLECTVEGTSNPNLYWYRQAAGRGLQLLFYSVGIGQISSEVPQNLSASRPQDRQFILSSKKLLLSDSGFYLCAWSRTSYYEQYFGPGTRLTVT.

This chain joins TRBV7-3 and TRBJ2-7; 13 bases are a match to TRBD2. The CDR3 totals 22 residues. Germline CDR1 is SGHTA and CDR2 is FQGTGA. After removal of 5 bases from V and 2 bases from J, the junction contained 24 bases not matched to a gene. CDR3 DNA sequence: TGTGCCAGCAGCCCCCCCCAGGACACTAGCGGGAGGGCCCGGCCGCGAACCTACGAGCAGTACTTC. Amino acids: CASSPPQDTSGRARPRTYEQYF.

The chain combines TRBV15 with TRBJ2-3, with 7 bases matching TRBD1. The junction had 4 bases not matched to a gene; V was cut back by 2 bases and J by 5 bases. Germline V gene lookup returns CDR1 LNHNV and CDR2 YYDKDF (reference sequence). This CDR3 is 14 amino acids long. The CDR3 region is CATSRRQGIDTQYF. Here the CDR3 DNA reads TGTGCCACCAGCAGAAGACAGGGAATAGATACGCAGTATTTT.

This CDR3 reads CATSREQGSTEAFF. CDR3 sequence (DNA): TGTGCCACCAGCAGGGAACAGGGGAGCACTGAAGCTTTCTTT. The chain is built from TRBV15 and TRBJ1-1; 7 nucleotides line up with TRBD1. The CDR3 consists of 14 residues. Unmatched junction bases numbered 5, after V lost 3 bases and J lost 4 bases. Germline-derived CDR1 and CDR2 are LNHNV and YYDKDF (reference sequence).

V and J are TRBV5-1 and TRBJ2-1; 12 bases align to TRBD2. Germline V lookup: CDR1 SGHRS, CDR2 YFSETQ. V gave up 2 bases and J gave up 6 bases; unmatched junction bases: 3. CDR3 length: 15 amino acids. CDR3 sequence reads: CASSFLAGGPNEQFF. The CDR3, as DNA: TGCGCCAGCAGCTTTCTAGCGGGAGGGCCCAATGAGCAGTTCTTC.

V usage is TRBV7-8 and J usage is TRBJ2-1; 14 nucleotides agree with TRBD2. CDR1 is SGHVS, CDR2 FQNEAQ, per germline. This CDR3 is built from 16 residues. The ends lost 5 bases at V and 7 bases at J; junction bases unmatched: 7. The DNA for the CDR3 is TGTGCCAGCAGCCGAGGACTAGCGGGAGGTTATAATGAGCAGTTCTTC. Residues: CASSRGLAGGYNEQFF.

The chain recombines TRBV4-2 with TRBJ2-1; 14 bases map to TRBD2. V was clipped by 0 bases and J by 5 bases; unmatched bases: 0. The CDR3 consists of 16 residues. Germline V lookup: CDR1 LGHNA, CDR2 YNFKEQ. CDR3 protein: CASSQEGLAGDNEQFF. The CDR3 DNA follows: TGTGCCAGCAGCCAAGAGGGACTAGCGGGAGACAATGAGCAGTTCTTC.